Below are 21 T cell receptor beta chains sequenced from a single sample in a study of blood T cell repertoires in COVID-19. Here immunoSEQ multiplex PCR was the method, and the copy in TCRdb shows in-frame clones only, minus some. This sample has over 250,000 clones, with roughly four fifths found just once. Sequenced: peripheral blood. The receptors stem from a woman aged 45-65 years who had recovered from COVID-19.

The chain is built from TRBV18 and TRBJ1-5; weak D call: TRBD1 (6 bases). There are 17 residues in the CDR3. Germline V gene data show CDR1 as KGHSH and CDR2 as LQKENI. V lost 4 bases and J 0 bases, leaving 16 bases between the germline ends. The CDR3: CASSLDGQPLSNQPQHF. The DNA of the CDR3 is TGTGCCAGCTCACTAGACGGACAGCCCCTTAGCAATCAGCCCCAGCATTTT.

The gene calls are TRBV27 and TRBJ1-5; 7 bases fit TRBD1. V lost 5 bases, J lost 2 bases, and 6 bases stayed unmatched. CDR3 length equals 15 residues. CDR1 is MNHEY and CDR2 is SMNVEV in the germline V gene (reference sequence). CDR3 region: CASSPDRVGNQPQHF. CDR3 DNA: TGTGCCAGCAGTCCCGACAGGGTGGGCAATCAGCCCCAGCATTTT.

The chain uses TRBV6-5 and TRBJ1-5, with D maybe TRBD1 (5 bases). The CDR3 extends over 13 amino acids. Trimming stripped 7 bases from V and 7 bases from J, with 14 bases between. Looked up from germline, CDR1 is MNHEY and CDR2 is SVGAGI. The CDR3 protein is CASNQGYGQPQHF. CDR3 coding DNA: TGTGCCAGCAACCAGGGTTACGGCCAGCCCCAGCATTTT.

The chain is built from TRBV28 and TRBJ1-1, with D tentatively TRBD1 (6 bases). The CDR3 sequence is 16 residues long. V lost 6 bases and J 1 base, leaving 18 bases between the germline ends. CDR1 MDHEN and CDR2 SYDVKM come from the germline V gene. In DNA, the CDR3 is TGTGCCAGCAGCTCCATACTCGCACAGGGGAACACTGAAGCTTTCTTT. Translating it yields CASSSILAQGNTEAFF.

The J gene is TRBJ1-4, the V gene TRBV15; perhaps TRBD1 as D (5 bases). V lost 2 bases and J 7 bases, leaving 8 bases between the germline ends. The CDR3 runs to 13 residues. CDR1 and CDR2 from the germline V gene are LNHNV and YYDKDF (reference sequence). CDR3: CATSRQGGEKLFF. The DNA for the CDR3 is TGTGCCACCAGCAGACAGGGAGGTGAAAAACTGTTTTTT.

This chain uses TRBV7-6 with TRBJ1-2, with TRBD1 identical over 8 bases. CDR3 length equals 14 residues. V lost 3 bases, J lost 4 bases, and 4 bases stayed unmatched. Germline lookup yields CDR1 SGHVS and CDR2 FNYEAQ. CDR3 coding DNA: TGTGCCAGCAGCTTGGATGACAGGGGCTATGGCTACACCTTC. This sequence encodes CASSLDDRGYGYTF.

This chain uses TRBV27 with TRBJ2-7, with 13 bases aligning to TRBD2. The V gene end was trimmed by 11 bases and the J gene end by 7 bases; junction bases not matched to a gene: 5. The germline V gene has CDR1 MNHEY and CDR2 SMNVEV (reference sequence). The CDR3 contains 12 residues. In nucleotides, the CDR3 is TGTGCCGTGGGACTAGCGGGGAGAGAGCAGTACTTC. Translating it yields CAVGLAGREQYF.

The genes are TRBV28 and TRBJ1-2; 11 nucleotides agree with TRBD1. Looked up from germline, CDR1 is MDHEN and CDR2 is SYDVKM. Trimming cost V 5 bases and J 4 bases; bases outside gene matches: 9. This CDR3 is 16 amino acids long. The CDR3 bases are TGTGCCAGCAGTGTAGGACAGGGGGCGGTAAGCTATGGCTACACCTTC. Its translation: CASSVGQGAVSYGYTF.

The chain couples TRBV5-8 to TRBJ2-3; 10 nucleotides align to TRBD2. The ends lost 4 bases at V and 4 bases at J; junction bases unmatched: 9. The germline V gene encodes CDR1 SGHTS and CDR2 YDEGEE. The CDR3 consists of 16 residues. CDR3 amino acids: CASSLGGTSEADTQYF. CDR3 nucleotide sequence: TGTGCCAGCAGCCTGGGGGGGACTAGCGAGGCAGATACGCAGTATTTT.

This clone was detected only a few times. The CDR3 protein is CASSVTDSQGQPQHF. CDR3 in DNA: TGTGCCAGCAGCGTAACGGACAGTCAAGGTCAGCCCCAGCATTTT. The chain recombines TRBV9 with TRBJ1-5; TRBD1 is a possible D gene (6 bases). The germline V and J ends were trimmed by 1 base and 6 bases, with 14 bases remaining between them. The germline gives CDR1 SGDLS, CDR2 YYNGEE. This CDR3 has 15 amino acids.

This clone has only a few counts. The CDR3 bases are TGTGCCAGCAGCCCCGGACAGGGGGCCGCAACTAATGAAAAACTGTTTTTT. Protein sequence: CASSPGQGAATNEKLFF. The chain joins TRBV7-2 to TRBJ1-4; 11 positions match TRBD1. Germline CDR1 reads SGHTA; CDR2 reads FQGNSA. The trim removed 5 bases at V and 0 bases at J, leaving 5 bases unmatched. The CDR3 totals 17 residues.

V gene TRBV6-2 or TRBV6-3 combines with J gene TRBJ2-7; TRBD1 is a possible D gene (5 bases). Trimming removed 1 base from V and 6 bases from J, with 13 bases in between. CDR3 size: 14 residues. Germline V gene lookup returns CDR1 MNHEY and CDR2 SVGEGT. This chain's CDR3 is CASSYLSQGSEQYF. CDR3 bases: TGTGCCAGCAGTTACTTATCGCAGGGAAGCGAGCAGTACTTC.

This chain's CDR3 is CASSQGGQGHEQYF. The CDR3 DNA follows: TGCGCCAGCAGCCAAGGGGGACAGGGACACGAGCAGTACTTC. The V gene is TRBV4-3, the J gene TRBJ2-7; 9 bases agree with TRBD1. The germline V gene has CDR1 LGHNA and CDR2 YSLEER. V shed 1 base, J shed 5 bases, and the junction held 3 bases outside the gene matches. The CDR3 sequence is 14 residues long.

This chain joins TRBV28 and TRBJ1-6; D perhaps matches TRBD1 (6 bases). Between the trimmed V and J ends, which lost 5 bases and 7 bases, there was a span of 9 bases. This CDR3 spans 13 amino acids. Germline-derived CDR1 and CDR2 are MDHEN and SYDVKM. The CDR3 sequence is CASSQDRNSPLHF. DNA of the CDR3: TGTGCCAGCAGTCAGGACAGAAATTCACCCCTCCACTTT.

The genes are TRBV27 and TRBJ1-4; D unclear. The germline gives CDR1 MNHEY, CDR2 SMNVEV (reference sequence). The CDR3 is made up of 13 amino acids. The ends were cut back, 5 bases at V and 5 bases at J, with 9 bases in the middle. The CDR3 protein is CASSPIENEKLFF. The DNA of the CDR3 is TGTGCCAGCAGTCCAATAGAGAATGAAAAACTGTTTTTT.

This chain connects TRBV27 to TRBJ2-1; 7 nucleotides line up with TRBD2. This CDR3 region has 15 residues. Germline CDR1 MNHEY, CDR2 SMNVEV (reference sequence). V was clipped by 2 bases and J by 10 bases; unmatched bases: 11. The CDR3, as DNA: TGTGCCAGCAGTTTACTGAGCGGGATCCGGCAGGAGCAGTTCTTC. It is translated as CASSLLSGIRQEQFF.

As to this clone: This specimen includes other DNA sequences encoding the same CDR3. V is TRBV19 and J is TRBJ2-7; 8 bases are shared with TRBD1. Trimming at V came to 6 bases and at J to 0 bases, leaving 1 base not matched to a gene. Germline CDR1 LNHDA, CDR2 SQIVND (reference sequence). The CDR3 is 13 residues long. CDR3 residues: CASSGQGSYEQYF. The CDR3 DNA follows: TGTGCCAGTAGCGGACAGGGCTCCTACGAGCAGTACTTC.

This chain links TRBV7-9 with TRBJ2-1, with 15 bases identical to TRBD2. Germline V gives CDR1 SEHNR, CDR2 FQNEAQ (reference sequence). Losses at the gene ends were 4 bases for V and 2 bases for J; bases not matched to a gene: 9. CDR3 length: 19 residues. This chain's CDR3 is CASSWIGTSGGRTYNEQFF. The DNA for the CDR3 is TGTGCCAGCAGCTGGATAGGGACTAGCGGGGGGAGGACCTACAATGAGCAGTTCTTC. The variable domain in full, completed from reference TRBV7-9 and TRBJ2-1, reads DTGVSQNPRHKITKRGQNVTFRCDPISEHNRLYWYRQTLGQGPEFLTYFQNEAQLEKSRLLSDRFSAERPKGSFSTLEIQRTEQGDSAMYLCASSWIGTSGGRTYNEQFFGPGTRLTVL.

The chain uses TRBV19 and TRBJ1-1; D gene uncertain. Germline values: CDR1 LNHDA, CDR2 SQIVND (reference sequence). This CDR3 is built from 18 residues. The V end was cut by 3 bases, the J end by 0 bases, with 20 bases between. CDR3 DNA: TGTGCCAGTAGTATTCGCGGCAGGAGAGAGGGCATGAACACTGAAGCTTTCTTT. Translating it yields CASSIRGRREGMNTEAFF.

The rearrangement links TRBV28 to TRBJ1-5, with TRBD1 matching over 12 bases. The junction had 6 bases not matched to a gene; V was cut back by 4 bases and J by 2 bases. CDR3 length: 17 residues. Germline CDR1 is MDHEN and CDR2 is SYDVKM. CDR3 in DNA: TGTGCCAGCAGTTCCGGGACAGGGGGCTTTGGCAATCAGCCCCAGCATTTT. Its translation is CASSSGTGGFGNQPQHF.

The chain is built from TRBV28 and TRBJ2-7, with 13 bases matching TRBD2. Germline values: CDR1 MDHEN, CDR2 SYDVKM. CDR3 length: 16 amino acids. V lost 0 bases, J lost 7 bases, and 6 bases stayed unmatched. The CDR3 region is CASSLWTSGRIREQYF. CDR3 coding DNA: TGTGCCAGCAGTTTATGGACTAGCGGGAGGATCAGGGAGCAGTACTTC.